One TCR beta chain is described in this entry. The data stem from a study of neoadjuvant anti-PD-1 for oral cavity cancer. The wider study: Nivolumab at 3 mg/kg was mostly given biweekly, three to four doses, pre-surgery.

The CDR3 sequence is 13 residues long. Germline assignment: CDR1 SNHLY and CDR2 FYNNEI. With 8 bases clipped from V and 5 bases from J, the junction kept 6 bases outside the gene matches. These oral cavity squamous cell carcinomas were HPV-negative and locally advanced. PBMCs were not maintained or expanded in culture before analysis. Generated by immunoSEQ multiplex PCR, the TCRdb table keeps only in-frame clones and is missing some. The sample contains about 61,000 clones, roughly 84% of which appear only once. The TCR sequence derives from a person aged 35 to 85 with oral cavity squamous cell carcinoma. V usage is TRBV2 and J usage is TRBJ1-5, with TRBD1 identical over 7 bases. The sequenced sample was PBMCs, obtained before nivolumab (anti-PD-1) treatment. CDR3 in DNA: TGTGCCAGCGGAGACAGGGTGTATCAGCCCCAGCATTTT. It yields the protein CASGDRVYQPQHF.